This T cell receptor beta chain comes out of a study of cytomegalovirus exposure and HLA in healthy donors. Germline-derived CDR1 and CDR2 are MNHNS and SASEGT. This CDR3 contains 15 residues. V shed 0 bases, J shed 5 bases, and the junction held 3 bases outside the gene matches. This clone has only one observation. Both 60 Vbeta primers and 13 Jbeta primers went into the PCR. The data were produced by immunoSEQ multiplex PCR, yet TCRdb's version contains in-frame clones alone and is incomplete. The table records about 130,000 clones, around 67% of them present only once. The clonotype comes from a man aged 60-69 years in good health and CMV-seropositive. This sequence joins TRBV6-1 and TRBJ1-5; 8 bases are a match to TRBD1. Sequencing was done on a sample of PBMCs. Written as DNA, the CDR3 is TGTGCCAGCAGTGAAGCGTTGACAGGGGATCAGCCCCAGCATTTT. This codes for CASSEALTGDQPQHF.